Listed below are T cell receptor beta chains from one sample, sequenced in a study of blood T cell repertoires in COVID-19. Clones were sequenced by immunoSEQ multiplex PCR, and TCRdb holds only the in-frame ones, with some missing. The data hold 270,000 or so clones, with around 87% observed a single time. The sequenced material came from peripheral blood. These receptors were obtained from a woman aged 55-69 years with COVID-19, enrolled during active disease. The CDR3 runs from the conserved cysteine through the conserved F or W. Fields, in order: J gene, D gene, clone size, V gene, CDR3 protein, CDR3 DNA. A D gene is named only where the DNA matches it firmly. Some rows mark clone size as missing; the rest say once, few, many or name a class of expanded clone.

j_call: TRBJ2-5; d_call: NA; clone_size: NA; v_call: TRBV5-8; cdr3_aa: CASSLLGQGEETQYF; cdr3_nt: TGTGCCAGCAGCTTGTTGGGGCAGGGTGAAGAGACCCAGTACTTC
j_call: TRBJ1-2; d_call: NA; clone_size: NA; v_call: TRBV6-2/TRBV6-3; cdr3_aa: CASSLGSGYTF; cdr3_nt: TGTGCCAGCAGTTTGGGCAGTGGCTACACCTTC
j_call: TRBJ1-3; d_call: TRBD1; clone_size: NA; v_call: TRBV18; cdr3_aa: CASSPGQTSGNTIYF; cdr3_nt: TGTGCCAGCTCACCGGGACAGACCTCTGGAAACACCATATATTTT
j_call: TRBJ1-6; d_call: TRBD1; clone_size: NA; v_call: TRBV7-9; cdr3_aa: CASSLGVQTGGSPLHF; cdr3_nt: TGTGCCAGCAGCTTAGGAGTGCAGACAGGGGGTTCACCCCTCCACTTT
j_call: TRBJ2-3; d_call: NA; clone_size: NA; v_call: TRBV5-4; cdr3_aa: CASTGDQSTDTQYF; cdr3_nt: TGTGCCAGCACGGGAGACCAGAGCACAGATACGCAGTATTTT
j_call: TRBJ1-1; d_call: TRBD1; clone_size: NA; v_call: TRBV3-1/TRBV3-2; cdr3_aa: CASSHQTGRNTEAFF; cdr3_nt: TGTGCCAGCAGCCATCAGACAGGGCGGAACACTGAAGCTTTCTTT
j_call: TRBJ2-3; d_call: NA; clone_size: NA; v_call: TRBV7-3; cdr3_aa: CASSEAPAWGGAPPDTQYF; cdr3_nt: TGTGCCAGCAGCGAAGCCCCTGCGTGGGGGGGGGCCCCGCCAGATACGCAGTATTTT
j_call: TRBJ2-5; d_call: TRBD2; clone_size: NA; v_call: TRBV19; cdr3_aa: CASSITHLAGLKHGGPETQYF; cdr3_nt: TGTGCCAGTAGTATAACCCATCTAGCGGGGTTAAAACATGGTGGCCCGGAGACCCAGTACTTC
j_call: TRBJ1-5; d_call: NA; clone_size: NA; v_call: TRBV5-8; cdr3_aa: CASSFQGDQPQHF; cdr3_nt: TGTGCCAGCAGCTTTCAGGGCGATCAGCCCCAGCATTTT
j_call: TRBJ2-3; d_call: NA; clone_size: NA; v_call: TRBV7-7; cdr3_aa: CASSLSRADTQYF; cdr3_nt: TGTGCCAGCAGCTTAAGCCGGGCAGATACGCAGTATTTT
j_call: TRBJ2-7; d_call: TRBD2; clone_size: once; v_call: TRBV18; cdr3_aa: CASSPTSGGGSYEQYF; cdr3_nt: TGTGCCAGCTCACCAACTAGCGGGGGAGGATCCTACGAGCAGTACTTC
j_call: TRBJ1-2; d_call: TRBD1; clone_size: NA; v_call: TRBV5-6; cdr3_aa: CASSSTGVGAWNYGYTF; cdr3_nt: TGTGCCAGCAGCTCCACAGGGGTTGGGGCCTGGAACTATGGCTACACCTTC
j_call: TRBJ2-2; d_call: TRBD1; clone_size: NA; v_call: TRBV5-1; cdr3_aa: CASSPGGTGELFF; cdr3_nt: TGCGCCAGCAGCCCAGGGGGAACCGGGGAGCTGTTTTTT